These 2 T cell receptor beta chains came from one sample sequenced in a study of CD8+ T cells in alopecia areata. As the sequencing template, cDNA was produced by extracting RNA and reverse transcribing it. The method was immunoSEQ multiplex PCR; TCRdb's version includes in-frame clones alone and lacks a portion of them. Of roughly 150,000 clones detected, 40% to 60% appear once; the ten largest clones hold approximately 19%. The specimen comprised CD8+ T cells sorted from blood, sampled at week 0. These receptors were taken from a human donor with alopecia areata.

The rearrangement links TRBV15 to TRBJ2-7; D is unclear. With 5 bases removed from V and 7 bases from J, the gap between germline ends came to 9 bases. Looked up from germline, CDR1 is LNHNV and CDR2 is YYDKDF (reference sequence). CDR3 length: 11 amino acids. The DNA for the CDR3 is TGTGCCACCAGCTACCTGGGAGAGCAGTACTTC. Translating it yields CATSYLGEQYF.

This chain connects TRBV9 to TRBJ1-1; maybe TRBD1 (6 bases). CDR3 length equals 14 residues. Deletions cut 0 bases from V and 7 bases from J, with 13 bases between. Germline-derived CDR1 and CDR2 are SGDLS and YYNGEE. In DNA, the CDR3 is TGTGCCAGCAGCGTAGGAGGCCTAGGGGGTGAAGCTTTCTTT. Its protein product is CASSVGGLGGEAFF.